These T cell receptor beta chains were read from a single sample in a study of T cell responses to AZD1222 COVID-19 vaccine. Only in-frame clones appear in the TCRdb table, and some are missing; sequencing was by immunoSEQ multiplex PCR. The data hold 45,000 to 70,000 clones, with about 90% observed a single time. The sample was peripheral blood, taken 28 days after the second AZD1222 dose. These receptors originate from an adult who received the AZD1222 COVID-19 vaccine. CDR3s include the opening cysteine and the closing phenylalanine or tryptophan. D genes are given only for firm matches. A row's size may be missing; if present it is once, few, many or a size class.

V,size,J,D,CDR3,DNA
TRBV11-3,.,TRBJ2-1,TRBD2,CASSSRLAQYNEQFF,TGTGCCAGCAGCTCCCGACTAGCGCAATACAATGAGCAGTTCTTC
TRBV5-6,.,TRBJ2-7,.,CASSPGVKYEQYF,TGTGCCAGCAGTCCGGGAGTCAAGTACGAGCAGTACTTC
TRBV29-1,few,TRBJ2-2,.,CSVDSTNTGELFF,TGCAGCGTTGACAGCACGAACACCGGGGAGCTGTTTTTT
TRBV7-2,.,TRBJ2-1,TRBD2,CASSLAVAGNNEQFF,TGTGCCAGCAGCTTAGCGGTAGCGGGAAACAATGAGCAGTTCTTC
TRBV5-6,.,TRBJ2-7,.,CASSQTGTASYEQYF,TGTGCCAGCAGCCAGACCGGGACGGCTTCCTACGAGCAGTACTTC
TRBV9,few,TRBJ2-1,.,CASSVDGREGSYNEQFF,TGTGCCAGCAGCGTAGATGGGCGGGAAGGATCCTACAATGAGCAGTTCTTC
TRBV4-2,.,TRBJ2-2,TRBD2,CASSQGGTSGRNTGELFF,TGTGCCAGCAGCCAAGGTGGGACTAGCGGGAGAAACACCGGGGAGCTGTTTTTT
TRBV18,.,TRBJ1-1,.,CASSSRGMDTEAFF,TGTGCCAGCTCATCCCGGGGCATGGACACTGAAGCTTTCTTT
TRBV2,once,TRBJ1-1,TRBD1,CASRGYRGPSNTEAFF,TGTGCCAGCAGGGGCTACAGGGGGCCATCCAACACTGAAGCTTTCTTT
TRBV28,.,TRBJ1-4,.,CASSFDRVEKLFF,TGTGCCAGCAGTTTTGACCGGGTTGAAAAACTGTTTTTT
TRBV18,.,TRBJ1-2,.,CASSPGINYGYTF,TGTGCCAGCTCACCAGGGATTAACTATGGCTACACCTTC
TRBV19,.,TRBJ2-1,.,CASSEVSYRDEQFF,TGTGCCAGTAGTGAGGTCAGCTATAGGGATGAGCAGTTCTTC
TRBV12-3/TRBV12-4,.,TRBJ2-2,.,CASSLSRALFF,TGTGCCAGCAGTTTATCCAGGGCCCTGTTTTTT
TRBV5-4,.,TRBJ1-2,.,CASSLAAGASANYGYTF,TGTGCCAGCAGCTTGGCGGCAGGGGCCTCAGCTAACTATGGCTACACCTTC
TRBV5-8,.,TRBJ1-1,.,CASSAPRGAAIMNTEAFF,TGTGCCAGCAGCGCCCCCCGGGGGGCGGCCATCATGAACACTGAAGCTTTCTTT
TRBV9,.,TRBJ2-3,.,CASSVVRGSTDTQYF,TGTGCCAGCAGCGTAGTACGGGGATCCACAGATACGCAGTATTTT
TRBV28,.,TRBJ1-4,.,CASSFRRDHEKLFF,TGTGCCAGCAGTTTCCGCAGGGATCATGAAAAACTGTTTTTT
TRBV6-2/TRBV6-3,.,TRBJ1-1,.,CASSYVQGRMGDEAFF,TGTGCCAGCAGTTACGTTCAGGGGAGGATGGGGGATGAAGCTTTCTTT
TRBV5-6,.,TRBJ2-2,TRBD2,CASSLGGGRATGELFF,TGTGCCAGCAGCTTGGGCGGCGGGAGGGCCACCGGGGAGCTGTTTTTT
TRBV6-5,few,TRBJ1-1,.,CASSYQRTDTEAFF,TGTGCCAGCAGTTACCAAAGGACAGACACTGAAGCTTTCTTT
TRBV11-2,.,TRBJ1-3,.,CASSLFSGRDTIYF,TGTGCCAGCAGCTTATTTTCGGGGAGAGACACCATATATTTT
TRBV12-3/TRBV12-4,.,TRBJ1-5,.,CASSLAVGQPQHF,TGTGCCAGCAGTTTAGCTGTAGGACAGCCCCAGCATTTT
TRBV23-1,.,TRBJ1-5,.,CASSQEVEYMQPQHF,TGCGCCAGCAGTCAAGAAGTAGAGTATATGCAGCCCCAGCATTTT
TRBV5-1,once,TRBJ2-5,.,CASSSGETQYF,TGCGCCAGCAGTTCAGGGGAGACCCAGTACTTC
TRBV7-6,once,TRBJ2-2,TRBD2,CASSPSGRNTGELFF,TGTGCCAGCAGCCCTAGCGGGAGGAACACCGGGGAGCTGTTTTTT
TRBV30,.,TRBJ1-5,.,CAWSLGPNQPQHF,TGTGCCTGGAGTTTGGGCCCCAATCAGCCCCAGCATTTT
TRBV13,once,TRBJ1-1,.,CASSFGTEYEAFF,TGTGCCAGCAGCTTCGGGACGGAATATGAAGCTTTCTTT
TRBV2,.,TRBJ1-5,.,CASSRHSQPQHF,TGTGCCAGCAGTCGACATAGTCAGCCCCAGCATTTT
TRBV6-5,.,TRBJ2-3,.,CASSYFPAGAGDTQYF,TGTGCCAGCAGTTACTTCCCCGCCGGGGCCGGAGATACGCAGTATTTT
TRBV21-1,.,TRBJ1-5,.,CASGPGQRNQPQHF,TGTGCCTCTGGACCGGGGCAGAGAAATCAGCCCCAGCATTTT
TRBV9,once,TRBJ2-7,TRBD2,CASSAGTSGRALREQYF,TGTGCCAGCAGCGCCGGGACTAGCGGGAGGGCCTTAAGAGAGCAGTACTTC
TRBV4-1,.,TRBJ1-1,TRBD1,CASSQGFITTGTRGGAEAFF,TGCGCCAGCAGCCAAGGATTCATCACGACAGGGACTCGCGGAGGGGCTGAAGCTTTCTTT
TRBV5-8,few,TRBJ2-1,TRBD2,CASSLGLLAGVGNEQFF,TGTGCCAGCAGCTTGGGTCTACTAGCGGGAGTAGGAAATGAGCAGTTCTTC
TRBV2,.,TRBJ1-1,TRBD1,CASSKDRGEYTEAFF,TGTGCCAGCAGTAAAGACAGGGGTGAGTACACTGAAGCTTTCTTT
TRBV7-8,.,TRBJ1-2,.,CASSLRPGGSRNYGYTF,TGTGCCAGCAGCTTAAGGCCGGGGGGCTCCCGAAACTATGGCTACACCTTC
TRBV6-5,once,TRBJ2-2,TRBD1,CASSIDRGAGELFF,TGTGCCAGCAGTATTGACAGGGGCGCCGGGGAGCTGTTTTTT
TRBV6-1,.,TRBJ1-1,.,CASSEIGRTEAFF,TGTGCCAGCAGTGAAATAGGGCGCACTGAAGCTTTCTTT
TRBV5-6,.,TRBJ2-7,.,CASSLEGRARDEQYF,TGTGCCAGCAGCTTGGAAGGGCGGGCTAGAGACGAGCAGTACTTC
TRBV4-2,.,TRBJ2-7,TRBD2,CASSQSVYPTSGIYEQYF,TGTGCCAGCAGCCAAAGCGTTTATCCGACTAGCGGTATCTACGAGCAGTACTTC
TRBV4-1,.,TRBJ1-5,.,CASSQDIRQGIQPQHF,TGCGCCAGCAGCCAAGATATACGGCAGGGTATTCAGCCCCAGCATTTT
TRBV29-1,.,TRBJ2-1,TRBD2,CSVEDGSSGRWNNEQFF,TGCAGCGTTGAAGATGGGTCTAGCGGGAGATGGAACAATGAGCAGTTCTTC
TRBV7-8,.,TRBJ1-4,.,CASSLAGGPGVGEKLFF,TGTGCCAGCAGCTTAGCAGGGGGTCCGGGAGTTGGTGAAAAACTGTTTTTT
TRBV18,.,TRBJ1-4,.,CASSPQYSATNEKLFF,TGTGCCAGCTCACCACAGTACAGCGCAACTAATGAAAAACTGTTTTTT
TRBV4-3,.,TRBJ1-2,TRBD1,CASSQNRQGATFRGYTF,TGCGCCAGCAGCCAAAACAGACAGGGGGCGACTTTTCGTGGCTACACCTTC
TRBV24-1,.,TRBJ1-5,TRBD1,CATSDSRTGRQPQHF,TGTGCCACCAGTGATTCTAGGACAGGTAGACAGCCCCAGCATTTT
TRBV5-6,.,TRBJ1-1,TRBD1,CASSQLNRGNTEAFF,TGTGCCAGCAGCCAATTAAACAGGGGGAACACTGAAGCTTTCTTT
TRBV19,.,TRBJ1-4,TRBD1,CASSIGRGLEKLFF,TGTGCCAGTAGTATAGGCAGGGGGCTCGAAAAACTGTTTTTT
TRBV24-1,.,TRBJ2-2,TRBD2,CALREIDTGELFF,TGTGCCCTGCGGGAGATCGACACCGGGGAGCTGTTTTTT
TRBV2,.,TRBJ2-3,.,CASRYQETDTQYF,TGTGCCAGCCGCTACCAAGAGACAGATACGCAGTATTTT
TRBV6-5,.,TRBJ2-2,.,CASTMFAGELFF,TGTGCCAGCACCATGTTTGCCGGGGAGCTGTTTTTT
TRBV30,.,TRBJ1-3,.,CAWSPGQPKAGNTIYF,TGTGCCTGGAGTCCGGGGCAGCCTAAAGCGGGAAACACCATATATTTT
TRBV12-2,.,TRBJ1-2,.,CASHRQSGKLGQNGRRPHGYGYTF,TGTGCGTCGCATAGGCAGTCAGGGAAGCTGGGGCAGAACGGTAGGCGCCCCCACGGATATGGCTACACCTTC
TRBV7-9,.,TRBJ1-1,.,CASGLFSEAFF,TGTGCCAGCGGCCTGTTCTCTGAAGCTTTCTTT
TRBV10-1,.,TRBJ2-5,.,CASSPGGETQYF,TGCGCCAGCAGCCCCGGTGGGGAGACCCAGTACTTC
TRBV11-3,.,TRBJ2-1,TRBD2,CASSLDLIRPSGSSYNEQFF,TGTGCCAGCAGCTTAGACCTAATACGCCCCAGCGGGAGCTCCTACAATGAGCAGTTCTTC
TRBV11-2,.,TRBJ2-2,TRBD1,CASKEERGRGTGELFF,TGTGCCAGCAAAGAAGAGAGGGGGCGAGGGACCGGGGAGCTGTTTTTT
TRBV3-1/TRBV3-2,.,TRBJ2-3,TRBD1,CASSQLRTGGMADTQYF,TGTGCCAGCAGCCAACTTAGGACAGGGGGCATGGCAGATACGCAGTATTTT